These 30 T cell receptor beta chains share one sample of origin, sequenced in a study of T-cell reconstitution after alpha-beta-depleted transplantation in children (dated by TCRdb to about 2016). Receptors were amplified or captured by PCR. TCRdb records Illumina HiSeq 2500 as the sequencer. Molecular barcoding was employed in the preparation of TCR libraries, with unique molecular identifiers being used to normalize TCRbeta repertoire quantification. TCRdb handled the public reads itself, with Q25 trimming in fastp and clone calling in MiXCR, and kept productive beta chains. CDR3 protein duplicates are merged, each entry listing the most common genes and DNA. The sample table contains roughly 670,000 distinct CDR3 sequences; only one count was recorded for around 13% of them. The ten largest account for 0.79% of the sample. The treatment or condition label for this specimen denotes: allogeneic hematopoietic cell transplantation with graft depleted of TCRalphabeta T cells and CD19 B cells.

Specimen: PBMCs, collected before TCRalphabeta/CD19-depleted stem cell transplant. The origin of the receptors is a girl aged 2 to 10 with congenital amegakaryocytic thrombocytopenia, due to receive a stem cell transplant.

The CDR3 sequence is CASSEIAGYEQFF. The CDR3 DNA reads as TGTGCCAGCAGTGAAATAGCGGGATACGAGCAGTTCTTC. This chain links TRBV2 with TRBJ2-1, with 8 bases matching TRBD2. V trimming: 2 bases; J trimming: 10 bases; junction bases outside the gene matches: 4. The germline CDR1 and CDR2 sequences are SNHLY and FYNNEI. The CDR3 runs to 13 residues. Based on the CDR3 plus reference TRBV2 and TRBJ2-1, the full variable domain is EPEVTQTPSHQVTQMGQEVILRCVPISNHLYFYWYRQILGQKVEFLVSFYNNEISEKSEIFDDQFSVERPDGSNFTLKIRSTKLEDSAMYFCASSEIAGYEQFFGPGTRLTVL.

This clonotype has at least ten counts. The chain is built from TRBV10-3 and TRBJ1-3; the D is unclear. CDR1 and CDR2 (germline): ENHRY, SYGVKD. The CDR3 extends over 14 amino acids. Trimming cost V 10 bases and J 0 bases, with 13 bases left between them. As DNA, the CDR3 is TGTGCCACCGCCGCCGGAAACTCTGGAAACACCATATATTTT. Translation: CATAAGNSGNTIYF.

The chain has TRBV7-9 and TRBJ2-5, with D perhaps given as TRBD1 or TRBD2 (5 bases each). V shed 5 bases and J shed 5 bases, with 18 bases lying between them. The germline gives CDR1 SEHNR, CDR2 FQNEAQ (reference sequence). The CDR3 runs to 15 residues. The CDR3 loop reads CASSLFRENGETQYF. The CDR3 coding sequence is TGTGCCAGCAGCCTCTTCAGGGAGAACGGGGAGACCCAGTACTTC.

This clonotype was counted ten times or more. The chain joins TRBV20-1 to TRBJ2-7; D may be TRBD1 (5 bases). The CDR3 has 14 residues. The V end lost 0 bases, the J end lost 2 bases, and 11 bases lay between the germline ends. The germline gives CDR1 DFQATT, CDR2 SNEGSKA (reference sequence). The CDR3 nucleotides are TGCAGTGCTAGAGAGCCAGGGATAACCTACGAGCAGTACTTC. It yields the protein CSAREPGITYEQYF.

This clonotype was detected ten times or more. The rearrangement joins TRBV5-1 to TRBJ2-6, with unresolved D. Trimming took 9 bases from V and 0 from J, leaving 10 bases between them. This CDR3 contains 14 residues. The germline CDR1 and CDR2 sequences are SGHRS and YFSETQ. CDR3 nucleotide sequence: TGCGCCACCACTCGTCGCTCTGGGGCCAACGTCCTGACTTTC. Amino acid sequence: CATTRRSGANVLTF.

To note about this clonotype: A read error may be the cause here, since a much bigger clone is one base away. CDR3 DNA sequence: TGTGCCAGCATGAAGGGTACGGATACGCAGTATTTT. Residues: CASMKGTDTQYF. V gene TRBV6-1 combines with J gene TRBJ2-3; D gene ambiguous. V lost 7 bases and J lost 6, with 11 bases in between. This CDR3 has 12 residues. In germline, CDR1 is MNHNS, CDR2 SASEGT.

This clonotype was picked up many times. This chain links TRBV20-1 with TRBJ2-3; 8 nucleotides agree with TRBD2. CDR1 and CDR2 from the germline V gene are DFQATT and SNEGSKA (reference sequence). The J segment lost 6 bases and the V segment lost 4 bases, leaving 9 bases of the junction unmatched. The CDR3 totals 14 residues. The CDR3 is CSATGGTRADTQYF. The CDR3 bases are TGCAGTGCTACAGGAGGGACTAGGGCGGATACGCAGTATTTT.

The chain carries TRBV7-3 and TRBJ2-2; a weak D match, TRBD1 (7 bases). Trimming pared 6 bases from V and 7 bases from J, leaving 15 bases between. The length of the CDR3 is 14 residues. Germline V gene data show CDR1 as SGHTA and CDR2 as FQGTGA. The CDR3 bases are TGTGCCAGCAGTTCCCGACAGGGAGGCGGGGAGCTGTTTTTT. Its protein product is CASSSRQGGGELFF. The whole variable domain, filled in from reference TRBV7-3 and TRBJ2-2, reads GAGVSQTPSNKVTEKGKYVELRCDPISGHTALYWYRQSLGQGPEFLIYFQGTGAADDSGLPNDRFFAVRPEGSVSTLKIQRTERGDSAVYLCASSSRQGGGELFFGEGSRLTVL.

This clonotype was seen repeatedly, ten times or more. V gene TRBV10-3 combines with J gene TRBJ1-1; D uncertain. This CDR3 spans 12 amino acids. The germline CDR1 and CDR2 sequences are ENHRY and SYGVKD. V lost 4 bases, J lost 8 bases, and 11 bases lay in between. The CDR3 region is CAISVSAREAFF. In DNA form, the CDR3 reads TGTGCCATCAGTGTGTCAGCTAGGGAAGCTTTCTTT.

This clonotype is a singleton in its sample. A much bigger clone sits one base away, suggesting this may be a read error. The chain couples TRBV5-1 to TRBJ1-1; no reliable D call. Germline assignment: CDR1 SGHRS and CDR2 YFSETQ. CDR3 size: 13 residues. CDR3 protein: CARSFRDITEAFF. The CDR3 DNA reads as TGCGCCAGAAGCTTTCGGGATATCACTGAAGCTTTCTTT. Using reference TRBV5-1 and TRBJ1-1 for the parts outside the CDR3, the full variable domain is KAGVTQTPRYLIKTRGQQVTLSCSPISGHRSVSWYQQTPGQGLQFLFEYFSETQRNKGNFPGRFSGRQFSNSRSEMNVSTLELGDSALYLCARSFRDITEAFFGQGTRLTVV.

Comment on this clonotype: A much larger clonotype is one base distant, so this may be a read error. The gene calls are TRBV5-1 and TRBJ1-1; TRBD1 agrees at 9 bases. Germline lookup yields CDR1 SGHRS and CDR2 YFSETQ. The CDR3 loop spans 16 amino acids. The CDR3: CAGSLGQGRGNTEAFF. The DNA for the CDR3 is TGCGCCGGCAGCTTGGGACAGGGTAGGGGGAACACTGAAGCTTTCTTT. Complete variable domain (other parts from reference TRBV5-1 and TRBJ1-1): KAGVTQTPRYLIKTRGQQVTLSCSPISGHRSVSWYQQTPGQGLQFLFEYFSETQRNKGNFPGRFSGRQFSNSRSEMNVSTLELGDSALYLCAGSLGQGRGNTEAFFGQGTRLTVV.

The chain combines TRBV11-1 with TRBJ2-6; a possible D gene is TRBD2 (6 bases). Trimming stripped 0 bases from V and 0 bases from J, with 12 bases between. Germline V gene data show CDR1 as SGHAT and CDR2 as FQDESV (reference sequence). The CDR3 extends over 18 amino acids. The CDR3 nucleotides read TGTGCCAGCAGCTTAGCGTTAGCGGTGAGCTCTGGGGCCAACGTCCTGACTTTC. Amino acids: CASSLALAVSSGANVLTF.

This clonotype was detected many times. The chain couples TRBV29-1 to TRBJ1-1, with D hard to call. Trimming took off 7 bases at V and 1 base at J, with 10 bases between the two ends. The CDR3 spans 12 residues. Germline V CDR1 and CDR2: SQVTM, ANQGSEA. CDR3 nucleotides: TGCAGCGCACACGGCTCGAACACTGAAGCTTTCTTT. This encodes CSAHGSNTEAFF. Looking up the rest from reference TRBV29-1 and TRBJ1-1 gives the full variable domain: SAVISQKPSRDICQRGTSLTIQCQVDSQVTMMFWYRQQPGQSLTLIATANQGSEATYESGFVIDKFPISRPNLTFSTLTVSNMSPEDSSIYLCSAHGSNTEAFFGQGTRLTVV.

This clonotype occurred many times. J is TRBJ1-1 and V is TRBV4-1; D ambiguous. V dropped 0 bases and J dropped 6 bases, with 17 bases sitting between them. Germline CDR1 is MGHRA and CDR2 is YSYEKL. The CDR3 is made up of 16 amino acids. The DNA of the CDR3 is TGCGCCAGCAGCCAAGATCCGGGGTCCAGGCTGGCTGAAGCTTTCTTT. The encoded protein is CASSQDPGSRLAEAFF.

Many counts were recorded for this clonotype. This rearrangement joins TRBV5-1 to TRBJ2-1, with D uncertain. Germline-derived CDR1 and CDR2 are SGHRS and YFSETQ. The V end lost 2 bases, the J end lost 2 bases, and 11 bases lay between the germline ends. The CDR3 has 15 residues. The CDR3 nucleotides read TGCGCCAGCAGCTTTAGTAGTCGGACCTACAATGAGCAGTTCTTC. This gives the protein CASSFSSRTYNEQFF.

This clonotype has just a few counts. J is TRBJ2-5 and V is TRBV15; D remains ambiguous. The germline V gene encodes CDR1 LNHNV and CDR2 YYDKDF (reference sequence). The V end lost 0 bases, the J end lost 2 bases, and 7 bases lay between the germline ends. This CDR3 is built from 14 residues. The CDR3 DNA reads TGTGCCACCAGCAGAGATCGCTCTCAAGAGACCCAGTACTTC. Protein sequence: CATSRDRSQETQYF.

This clonotype was seen many times. In DNA, the CDR3 is TGCAGCGGGGTTGGGGGCTCTGAAGCTTTCTTT. Protein: CSGVGGSEAFF. The chain employs TRBV29-1 and TRBJ1-1, with D perhaps TRBD1 (6 bases). The germline CDR1 and CDR2 sequences are SQVTM and ANQGSEA. The CDR3 has 11 amino acids. With 7 bases removed from V and 6 bases from J, the gap between germline ends came to 12 bases.

The rearrangement uses TRBV29-1 and TRBJ1-1; D is ambiguous. CDR3 length: 11 amino acids. The germline V gene has CDR1 SQVTM and CDR2 ANQGSEA. V was trimmed by 5 bases and J by 7 bases, leaving 11 bases between them. The CDR3 DNA reads as TGCAGCGTTCGACACCCGAATGAAGCTTTCTTT. Encoded protein: CSVRHPNEAFF.

This clonotype came up a few times. The chain uses TRBV20-1 and TRBJ2-1, with D uncertain. CDR3 length equals 13 residues. Germline CDR1 and CDR2: DFQATT and SNEGSKA (reference sequence). Trimming cost V 3 bases and J 3 bases, with 9 bases left between them. The CDR3 nucleotides read TGCAGTGCTAGCCGCCATGACTACAATGAGCAGTTCTTC. Its translation: CSASRHDYNEQFF.

This clonotype was detected ten times or more. The J gene is TRBJ2-3, the V gene TRBV5-1, with D uncertain. The V end lost 1 base, the J end lost 2 bases, and 5 bases lay between the germline ends. In germline, CDR1 is SGHRS, CDR2 YFSETQ. This CDR3 has 13 residues. The CDR3 nucleotides read TGCGCCAGCAGCTTGCAACCCACAGATACGCAGTATTTT. Translation gives CASSLQPTDTQYF.

This clonotype showed up just a few times. The junction differs from germline at one of its ends, possibly a read error. The chain links TRBV20-1 to TRBJ2-4, with TRBD1 identical over 7 bases. This CDR3 spans 11 amino acids. Germline-derived CDR1 and CDR2 are DFQATT and SNEGSKA (reference sequence). The CDR3 sequence is CSASVVGGLLF. CDR3 DNA: TGCAGTGCTAGCGTTGTAGGGGGCCTTCTTTTC.

On this clonotype: A much larger clone differs from this one at a single base, so this may be a read error. J is TRBJ2-1 and V is TRBV12-3 or TRBV12-4; D not certain. Between the trimmed V and J ends, which lost 5 bases and 4 bases, there was a span of 12 bases. The CDR3 covers 14 residues. In DNA form, the CDR3 reads TGTGCCAGCAGTAGTCAGTGGGCTTACAATGAGCAGTTCTTC. It specifies CASSSQWAYNEQFF.

The chain has TRBV27 and TRBJ1-2, with D unclear. Germline CDR1 MNHEY, CDR2 SMNVEV (reference sequence). This CDR3 has 13 residues. Trimming shortened V by 4 bases and J by 5 bases, and 11 bases separated the two germline ends. As DNA, the CDR3 is TGTGCCAGCAGTTATACCGGGGATTATGGCTACACCTTC. This gives the protein CASSYTGDYGYTF.

The gene calls are TRBV4-1 and TRBJ2-3; no clear D. V lost 2 bases and J 7 bases, leaving 13 bases between the germline ends. Germline-derived CDR1 and CDR2 are MGHRA and YSYEKL. The CDR3 totals 14 residues. This CDR3 is CASSQPWQKNTQYF. The CDR3 coding sequence is TGCGCCAGCAGCCAACCCTGGCAGAAAAATACGCAGTATTTT.

V usage is TRBV30 and J usage is TRBJ1-3; no clear D gene. The CDR3 consists of 13 residues. Trimming shortened V by 5 bases and J by 0 bases, and 8 bases separated the two germline ends. Germline V CDR1 and CDR2: GTSNPN, SVGIG (reference sequence). The CDR3 sequence: CAWQKSSGNTIYF. The CDR3 DNA reads TGTGCCTGGCAGAAGAGCTCTGGAAACACCATATATTTT.

This clonotype was observed a handful of times. The J gene is TRBJ2-1, the V gene TRBV20-1; 7 bases fit TRBD2. Per the germline V gene, CDR1 is DFQATT and CDR2 is SNEGSKA (reference sequence). Trimming at V came to 0 bases and at J to 5 bases, leaving 10 bases not matched to a gene. This CDR3 region has 16 residues. The CDR3 nucleotides are TGCAGTGCTAGAGATGATGGCGGGAGTGGAGACAATGAGCAGTTCTTC. Translating gives CSARDDGGSGDNEQFF.

The chain links TRBV20-1 to TRBJ2-7; possibly TRBD2 for D (5 bases). The length of the CDR3 is 11 residues. Looked up from germline, CDR1 is DFQATT and CDR2 is SNEGSKA (reference sequence). CDR3 in amino acids: CSPLVRGEQYF. CDR3 DNA: TGCAGCCCTCTGGTCCGGGGCGAGCAGTACTTC.

As to this clonotype: A single base separates this from a much larger clone, so it may be a read error. The chain recombines TRBV5-1 with TRBJ2-2; D is possibly TRBD2 (5 bases). Germline lookup yields CDR1 SGHRS and CDR2 YFSETQ. Deletions cut 1 base from V and 1 base from J, with 11 bases between. The CDR3 contains 16 residues. For the CDR3, the DNA is TGCGCCAGCAGCTTGTTAGCGTGTTTGAACACCGGGGAGCTGTTTTTT. This gives the protein CASSLLACLNTGELFF. The entire variable domain, with the rest obtained from reference TRBV5-1 and TRBJ2-2, is as follows: KAGVTQTPRYLIKTRGQQVTLSCSPISGHRSVSWYQQTPGQGLQFLFEYFSETQRNKGNFPGRFSGRQFSNSRSEMNVSTLELGDSALYLCASSLLACLNTGELFFGEGSRLTVL.

The chain joins TRBV5-6 to TRBJ2-5; 14 nucleotides match TRBD2. Germline CDR1 SGHDT, CDR2 YYEEEE. The trim removed 3 bases at V and 5 bases at J, leaving 3 bases unmatched. The CDR3 consists of 15 residues. CDR3 DNA sequence: TGTGCCAGCAGCTACCGGACTAGCGGGAGGGAGACCCAGTACTTC. Translation gives CASSYRTSGRETQYF.

This clonotype turned up a few times. The chain joins TRBV6-5 to TRBJ2-2, with D perhaps TRBD1 (5 bases). Germline assignment: CDR1 MNHEY and CDR2 SVGAGI. Trimming shortened V by 7 bases and J by 5 bases, and 8 bases separated the two germline ends. This CDR3 spans 12 amino acids. CDR3 loop: CASMGPTGELFF. The CDR3 coding sequence is TGTGCCAGCATGGGGCCGACCGGGGAGCTGTTTTTT.